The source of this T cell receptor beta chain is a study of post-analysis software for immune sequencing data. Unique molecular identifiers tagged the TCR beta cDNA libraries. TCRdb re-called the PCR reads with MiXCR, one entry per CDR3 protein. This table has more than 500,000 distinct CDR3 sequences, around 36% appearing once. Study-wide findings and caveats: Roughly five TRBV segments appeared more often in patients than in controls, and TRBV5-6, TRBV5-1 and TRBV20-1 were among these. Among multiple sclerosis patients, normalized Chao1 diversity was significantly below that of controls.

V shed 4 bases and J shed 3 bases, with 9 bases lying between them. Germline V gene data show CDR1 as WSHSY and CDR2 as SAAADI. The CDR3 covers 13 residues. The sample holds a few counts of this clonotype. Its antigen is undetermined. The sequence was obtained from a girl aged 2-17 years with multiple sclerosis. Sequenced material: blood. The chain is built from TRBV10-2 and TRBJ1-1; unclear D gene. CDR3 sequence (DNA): TGCGCCAGCAGTGCTCCTGGGGACACTGAAGCTTTCTTT. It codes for CASSAPGDTEAFF.